What follows are 22 T cell receptor beta chains derived from one specimen sequenced in a study of vaccination effects on CD4 cells after COVID-19. Their recognized antigens are unknown. TCRdb keeps only in-frame clones here, not all; method: immunoSEQ multiplex PCR. The table lists approximately 76,000 clones, 60% to 85% of them singletons. Before any sequencing was done, the ViraFEST assay used viral peptide pools to expand antigen-specific CD4+ T cells. Following culture for about ten days, CD4+ T cells were isolated. None of the vaccinated had previously contracted SARS-CoV-2, and their nucleocapsid antibodies tested negative. Material: CD4+ T cells from PBMCs cultured with SARS-CoV-2 spike peptides, obtained before COVID-19 vaccination. Receptor source: a human donor who received a COVID-19 vaccine.

This clone was detected only once. The V and J genes are TRBV6-5 and TRBJ1-4; D is undetermined. The CDR3 spans 13 residues. Trimming took 7 bases from V and 7 from J, leaving 13 bases between them. Germline values: CDR1 MNHEY, CDR2 SVGAGI. The CDR3 nucleotides are TGTGCCAGCACCGACGACGTGTCTGAAAAACTGTTTTTT. Protein: CASTDDVSEKLFF.

This clone was recorded once. The chain has TRBV5-6 and TRBJ1-5; D call uncertain. The CDR3 extends over 15 amino acids. Germline CDR1 and CDR2: SGHDT and YYEEEE. The ends were cut back, 0 bases at V and 0 bases at J, with 7 bases in the middle. In nucleotides, the CDR3 is TGTGCCAGCAGCTTGGGGGGTTTTAGCAATCAGCCCCAGCATTTT. Protein product: CASSLGGFSNQPQHF. The complete variable domain, with remaining parts taken from reference TRBV5-6 and TRBJ1-5, reads DAGVTQSPTHLIKTRGQQVTLRCSPKSGHDTVSWYQQALGQGPQFIFQYYEEEERQRGNFPDRFSGHQFPNYSSELNVNALLLGDSALYLCASSLGGFSNQPQHFGDGTRLSIL.

The V gene is TRBV7-3, the J gene TRBJ2-1; 7 bases map to TRBD1. Germline CDR1 reads SGHTA; CDR2 reads FQGTGA. This CDR3 spans 16 amino acids. V shed 5 bases and J 1 base; nucleotides not matched to a gene: 8. The CDR3 reads CASSPRQGVSYNEQFF. CDR3 in DNA: TGTGCCAGCAGCCCAAGACAGGGTGTGTCCTACAATGAGCAGTTCTTC.

The chain combines TRBV5-8 with TRBJ1-4; possibly TRBD1 for D (5 bases). CDR1 is SGHTS and CDR2 is YDEGEE in the germline V gene. This CDR3 has 16 residues. V gave up 4 bases and J gave up 1 base, with 14 bases separating them. The CDR3 DNA reads TGTGCCAGCAGCCGAGGGGAAGGGGAAACTAATGAAAAACTGTTTTTT. It translates to CASSRGEGETNEKLFF.

The chain recombines TRBV18 with TRBJ2-4; 11 bases match TRBD1. Germline CDR1 is KGHSH and CDR2 is LQKENI. The CDR3 covers 19 residues. Trimming took 2 bases from V and 3 from J; bases not matched to a gene: 12. CDR3 loop: CASSPIPPGQGDGKNIQYF. CDR3 nucleotide sequence: TGTGCCAGCTCACCAATTCCCCCGGGACAGGGGGATGGCAAAAACATTCAGTACTTC.

For the CDR3, the DNA is TGTGCCAGCAGCTTGCAGCTATTTCCTAGCACAGATACGCAGTATTTT. It translates to CASSLQLFPSTDTQYF. The chain recombines TRBV5-4 with TRBJ2-3; unclear D gene. Germline V gene data show CDR1 as SGHNT and CDR2 as YYREEE (reference sequence). The CDR3 runs 16 residues. Trimming took off 1 base at V and 0 bases at J, with 12 bases between the two ends.

Notes on this clone: Other DNA sequences within the sample encode an identical CDR3. This chain joins TRBV19 and TRBJ2-3, with 8 bases identical to TRBD2. Germline V lookup: CDR1 LNHDA, CDR2 SQIVND (reference sequence). V lost 5 bases to trimming and J lost 1 base; unmatched junction nucleotides: 5. The CDR3 is 15 amino acids. The CDR3 nucleotides read TGTGCCAGTAGTCCGGGGGGGGCGGGCACAGATACGCAGTATTTT. Protein: CASSPGGAGTDTQYF.

The gene calls are TRBV6-5 and TRBJ1-2; D not certain. The ends were cut back, 6 bases at V and 4 bases at J, with 12 bases in the middle. The CDR3 loop spans 13 amino acids. Germline V gives CDR1 MNHEY, CDR2 SVGAGI. The CDR3 sequence: CASRPGGSYGYTF. The CDR3 DNA sequence: TGTGCCAGCAGACCTGGAGGGAGCTATGGCTACACCTTC.

This chain joins TRBV6-5 and TRBJ1-3; D unclear. Trimming stripped 6 bases from V and 0 bases from J, with 9 bases between. This CDR3 has 14 residues. From germline, CDR1 is MNHEY and CDR2 SVGAGI. The CDR3 DNA follows: TGTGCCAGCAGGCAGAAGTACTCTGGAAACACCATATATTTT. Translation gives CASRQKYSGNTIYF.

This chain's CDR3 is CASSPDRNYGYTF. As DNA, the CDR3 is TGTGCCAGCAGCCCGGACAGGAACTATGGCTACACCTTC. This sequence joins TRBV5-5 and TRBJ1-2; 7 nucleotides agree with TRBD1. The CDR3 sequence is 13 residues long. Germline CDR1 and CDR2: SGHKS and YYEKEE (reference sequence). Unmatched junction bases numbered 2, after V lost 4 bases and J lost 2 bases.

V is TRBV6-5 and J is TRBJ2-7, with a weak D call TRBD1 (5 bases). Trimming stripped 4 bases from V and 5 bases from J, with 18 bases between. CDR1 and CDR2 (germline): MNHEY, SVGAGI. The CDR3 covers 15 residues. CDR3 sequence (DNA): TGTGCCAGCAGTTCCGGGCGGCAGGGCGGCGACGAGCAGTACGTC. Translating it yields CASSSGRQGGDEQYV.

V gene TRBV6-5 combines with J gene TRBJ1-4, with D unclear. There are 12 residues in the CDR3. The germline V gene encodes CDR1 MNHEY and CDR2 SVGAGI. The V end was cut by 6 bases, the J end by 8 bases, with 10 bases between. CDR3 nucleotides: TGTGCCAGCAGCCACCGGACGGAAAAACTGTTTTTT. Translating gives CASSHRTEKLFF.

The chain combines TRBV30 with TRBJ1-2; D is unclear. Germline V gene lookup returns CDR1 GTSNPN and CDR2 SVGIG (reference sequence). Trimming left V 0 bases short and J 2 bases short, with 10 bases between. The CDR3 loop spans 14 amino acids. This CDR3 is CAWSVREQNYGYTF. The DNA of the CDR3 is TGTGCCTGGAGTGTTCGCGAGCAAAACTATGGCTACACCTTC.

The genes are TRBV6-5 and TRBJ1-1, with D possibly being TRBD1 (6 bases). The CDR3 covers 13 residues. Germline V gene lookup returns CDR1 MNHEY and CDR2 SVGAGI. V was pared by 7 bases and J by 0 bases, with 9 bases between. Here the CDR3 DNA reads TGTGCCAGCAAAGGACAGCTGAACACTGAAGCTTTCTTT. Protein sequence: CASKGQLNTEAFF.

The chain combines TRBV7-2 with TRBJ1-3; D might be TRBD1 (5 bases). CDR1 is SGHTA, CDR2 FQGNSA, per germline. The CDR3 is 15 residues long. V was trimmed by 1 base and J by 0 bases, leaving 7 bases between them. The CDR3 region has the DNA TGTGCCAGCAGCTTAGGGGACGGCTCTGGAAACACCATATATTTT. This codes for CASSLGDGSGNTIYF.

V and J are TRBV5-1 and TRBJ2-3; D uncertain. V lost 7 bases to trimming and J lost 2 bases, with 14 bases between them. The CDR3 is 14 residues long. The germline gives CDR1 SGHRS, CDR2 YFSETQ. The CDR3 sequence: CASWVRAHTDTQYF. The CDR3 coding sequence is TGCGCCAGCTGGGTCCGGGCCCACACAGATACGCAGTATTTT.

This chain joins TRBV19 and TRBJ1-1; no clear D. The germline V gene encodes CDR1 LNHDA and CDR2 SQIVND (reference sequence). Trimming took off 6 bases at V and 3 bases at J, with 14 bases between the two ends. CDR3 length equals 14 residues. The CDR3 here is CASSELESYTEAFF. The CDR3 bases are TGTGCCAGTAGCGAATTGGAAAGTTACACTGAAGCTTTCTTT.

The J gene is TRBJ2-1, the V gene TRBV9; D is tentatively TRBD1 or TRBD2 (6 bases each). Trimming removed 3 bases from V and 8 bases from J, with 21 bases in between. This CDR3 spans 16 amino acids. Germline assignment: CDR1 SGDLS and CDR2 YYNGEE. In nucleotides, the CDR3 is TGTGCCAGCAGCGCTCCGGGGGCAGGGGCTATATATGAGCAGTTCTTC. Encoded protein: CASSAPGAGAIYEQFF. Combining the CDR3 with reference TRBV9 and TRBJ2-1 gives the whole variable domain DSGVTQTPKHLITATGQRVTLRCSPRSGDLSVYWYQQSLDQGLQFLIQYYNGEERAKGNILERFSAQQFPDLHSELNLSSLELGDSALYFCASSAPGAGAIYEQFFGPGTRLTVL.

This clone was seen just once. V gene TRBV18 combines with J gene TRBJ2-2, with a possible D match to TRBD2 (5 bases). The germline gives CDR1 KGHSH, CDR2 LQKENI. This CDR3 spans 14 amino acids. V dropped 2 bases and J dropped 8 bases, with 12 bases sitting between them. CDR3 sequence (DNA): TGTGCCAGCTCACCAGGACTGAATGGGGGGGAGCTGTTTTTT. This encodes CASSPGLNGGELFF. Full variable domain (remainder filled in from reference TRBV18 and TRBJ2-2): NAGVMQNPRHLVRRRGQEARLRCSPMKGHSHVYWYRQLPEEGLKFMVYLQKENIIDESGMPKERFSAEFPKEGPSILRIQQVVRGDSAAYFCASSPGLNGGELFFGEGSRLTVL.

CDR3 in DNA: TGTGCCAACCAACAGGGGATAAACACTGAAGCTTTCTTT. It encodes CANQQGINTEAFF. This chain joins TRBV10-3 and TRBJ1-1; 7 bases fit TRBD1. The CDR3 runs to 13 residues. In germline, CDR1 is ENHRY, CDR2 SYGVKD. After removal of 10 bases from V and 2 bases from J, the junction contained 7 bases not matched to a gene.

This chain links TRBV6-2 or TRBV6-3 with TRBJ1-5, with 8 bases matching TRBD1. Looked up from germline, CDR1 is MNHEY and CDR2 is SVGEGT. J lost 3 bases, V lost 4 bases, and 5 bases had no gene match. The CDR3 spans 15 residues. Written as DNA, the CDR3 is TGTGCCAGCAGTTTCCCGGACAGGGTCAATCAGCCCCAGCATTTT. Translating it yields CASSFPDRVNQPQHF.

This chain connects TRBV6-5 to TRBJ1-1; tentatively, D is TRBD1 (6 bases). There are 15 residues in the CDR3. The germline V and J ends were trimmed by 7 bases and 0 bases, with 15 bases remaining between them. Germline V gene data show CDR1 as MNHEY and CDR2 as SVGAGI. CDR3 bases: TGTGCCAGCAAGACAGGTTATAATCTGAACACTGAAGCTTTCTTT. Protein: CASKTGYNLNTEAFF.